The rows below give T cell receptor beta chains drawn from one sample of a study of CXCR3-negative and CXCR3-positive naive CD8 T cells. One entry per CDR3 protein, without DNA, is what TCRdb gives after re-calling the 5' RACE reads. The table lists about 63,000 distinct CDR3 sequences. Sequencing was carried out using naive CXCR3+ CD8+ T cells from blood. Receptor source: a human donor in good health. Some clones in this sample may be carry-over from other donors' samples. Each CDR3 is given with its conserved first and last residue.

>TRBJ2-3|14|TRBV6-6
CASSLGGSGDTQYF
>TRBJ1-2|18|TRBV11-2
CASSPTKGVGATDYGYTF
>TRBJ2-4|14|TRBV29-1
CSVVGVLAKNIQYF
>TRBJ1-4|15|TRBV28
CASSQQELGGEKLFF
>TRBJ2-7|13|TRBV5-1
CASSLGRTYEQYF
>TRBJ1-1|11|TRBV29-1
CSVPDMAGAFF
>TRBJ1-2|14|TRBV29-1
CSVPLGDRFYGYTF
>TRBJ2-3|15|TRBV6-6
CASSRLAGVYDTQYF
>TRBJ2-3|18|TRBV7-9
CASSGGTSGVPSTDTQYF
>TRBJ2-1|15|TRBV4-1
CASSQEPNSYNEQFF
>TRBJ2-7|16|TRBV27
CASSLSPDRSSYEQYF
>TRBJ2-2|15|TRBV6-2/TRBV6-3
CASRPQGAVTGELFF
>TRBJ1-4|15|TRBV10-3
CAISEFEGDGEKLFF
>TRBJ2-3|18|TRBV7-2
CASSPWTSGSGDTDTQYF
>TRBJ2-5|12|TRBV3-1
CASSQELETQYF
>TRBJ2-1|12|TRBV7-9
CASSSTIGEQFF
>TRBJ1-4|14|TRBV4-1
CASSSAGGKEKLFF
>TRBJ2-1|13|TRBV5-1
CASREGRGNEQFF
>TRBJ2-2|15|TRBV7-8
CASSPRRVNTGELFF
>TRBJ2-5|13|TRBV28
CASSQGYQETQYF
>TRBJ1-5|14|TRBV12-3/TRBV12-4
CASSSTVGNQPQHF
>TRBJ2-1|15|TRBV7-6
CASSRTGVGDHEQFF
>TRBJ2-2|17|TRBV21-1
CASSKTLPGRVRGELFF
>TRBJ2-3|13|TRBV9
CASSVDPTDTQYF